This T cell receptor beta chain was observed in a study of T-cell reconstitution after alpha-beta-depleted transplantation in children. General study results and limits: Some patients' high day-60 TCRbeta diversity was attributed to recipient cells surviving conditioning. From newly produced T cells came most of the T-cell counts and diversity one year after transplant. Several hundred graft clones that had expanded were reportedly the source of alpha-beta T cells about two months after transplant.

Germline V gene lookup returns CDR1 MGHDK and CDR2 SYGVNS. The CDR3 contains 17 residues. Trimming shortened V by 3 bases and J by 4 bases, and 19 bases separated the two germline ends. The authors prepared the TCRbeta library with unique molecular identifiers. TCRdb re-called the PCR reads with MiXCR, one entry per CDR3 protein. The data contain hundreds of thousands of distinct CDR3 sequences, under 25% of them singletons. This clonotype was seen only once. Its antigen is unidentified. The TCR sequence derives from a boy under three years old who had a stem cell transplant for acute myeloid leukemia, so the T cells may come from the graft donor. The gene calls are TRBV25-1 and TRBJ2-1; tentatively, D is TRBD2 (6 bases). The sequencing here drew on PBMCs, mostly from graft donor cells, taken 360 days after TCRalphabeta/CD19-depleted stem cell transplant. The CDR3 protein is CASSERGTRGLYNEQFF. CDR3 nucleotides: TGTGCCAGCAGTGAGCGCGGGACGCGGGGACTTTACAATGAGCAGTTCTTC.